Following are 12 T cell receptor beta chains from one sample sequenced in a study of shared clonotypes between healthy human individuals. Terminally differentiated effector memory CD45RA+ cells were excluded from the naive CD8 cells, which were CD45RO-negative and positively selected for CCR7. The assay was immunoSEQ multiplex PCR, and TCRdb's table has in-frame clones only and misses some. Among about 2.1 million clones listed, more than 85% were seen once. Material for sequencing was naive CD8+ T cells from PBMCs. The receptors here all came from a man between 18 and 35 years old in good health. Some clones in this sample may be carry-over from other donors' samples.

A word on this clone: Other DNA sequences in this sample translate to the same CDR3. The chain recombines TRBV19 with TRBJ2-7; the match to TRBD1 covers 8 bases. Looked up from germline, CDR1 is LNHDA and CDR2 is SQIVND (reference sequence). V was pared by 5 bases and J by 3 bases, with 6 bases of the junction left unmatched. The CDR3 covers 14 residues. The CDR3 DNA reads as TGTGCCAGTAGTCCTGGACAGGGTTACTACGAGCAGTACTTC. Its protein product is CASSPGQGYYEQYF.

This chain connects TRBV28 to TRBJ2-3; D is possibly TRBD1 or TRBD2 (5 bases each). The CDR3 loop spans 13 amino acids. CDR1 is MDHEN and CDR2 is SYDVKM in the germline V gene. Deletions cut 5 bases from V and 1 base from J, with 7 bases between. CDR3 nucleotide sequence: TGTGCCAGCAGTGGGACCCGCACAGATACGCAGTATTTT. Protein product: CASSGTRTDTQYF.

The V call is TRBV27, the J call TRBJ1-2; 9 positions agree with TRBD1. The CDR3 totals 15 residues. With V trimmed by 8 bases and J by 6 bases, 13 bases remained unmatched. CDR1 and CDR2 (germline): MNHEY, SMNVEV (reference sequence). The CDR3 DNA follows: TGTGCCAGCGTCGGACAGGGGAGGTCGGGCCATGGCTACACCTTC. Translating gives CASVGQGRSGHGYTF.

This clone turned up a few times. This chain links TRBV18 with TRBJ1-2; the D is unclear. Trimming pared 3 bases from V and 0 bases from J, leaving 8 bases between. CDR3 length: 14 amino acids. The germline gives CDR1 KGHSH, CDR2 LQKENI. For the CDR3, the DNA is TGTGCCAGCTCACCGGACTCCCCTAACTATGGCTACACCTTC. Protein sequence: CASSPDSPNYGYTF.

As to this clone: Other DNA sequences in the sample encode the same CDR3. The chain carries TRBV27 and TRBJ2-1; D is possibly TRBD2 (7 bases). V gave up 3 bases and J gave up 3 bases, with 12 bases separating them. Germline-derived CDR1 and CDR2 are MNHEY and SMNVEV (reference sequence). CDR3 size: 15 residues. CDR3 in amino acids: CASSFGGLHYNEQFF. CDR3 coding DNA: TGTGCCAGCAGTTTCGGGGGGCTCCACTACAATGAGCAGTTCTTC.

This rearrangement joins TRBV27 to TRBJ2-1; TRBD1 aligns across 9 bases. Germline-derived CDR1 and CDR2 are MNHEY and SMNVEV (reference sequence). V gave up 10 bases and J gave up 4 bases; unmatched junction bases: 8. The CDR3 has 14 residues. The CDR3 nucleotides are TGTGCCACCCTAGGGGGACAGGGTTACAATGAGCAGTTCTTC. Translation: CATLGGQGYNEQFF.

This sequence joins TRBV7-9 and TRBJ2-1; 9 bases fit TRBD1. The CDR3 extends over 15 amino acids. The germline gives CDR1 SEHNR, CDR2 FQNEAQ (reference sequence). The V segment lost 3 bases and the J segment 8 bases; nucleotides outside the gene matches: 8. The CDR3 region has the DNA TGTGCCAGCAGCTTCTCCGGGACAGGGAGTGATGAGCAGTTCTTC. Translated, it gives CASSFSGTGSDEQFF.

This chain joins TRBV9 and TRBJ1-3, with TRBD1 as a possible D gene (5 bases). The CDR3 is 17 residues long. Germline V gene sequence: CDR1 SGDLS, CDR2 YYNGEE. Trimming took off 0 bases at V and 0 bases at J, with 13 bases between the two ends. The CDR3 reads CASSVVGTVYSGNTIYF. CDR3 nucleotides: TGTGCCAGCAGCGTAGTAGGGACGGTATACTCTGGAAACACCATATATTTT.

The rearrangement joins TRBV28 to TRBJ2-7; D gene unclear. This CDR3 has 14 residues. Trimming took 5 bases from V and 2 from J, leaving 13 bases between them. The germline V gene encodes CDR1 MDHEN and CDR2 SYDVKM. The CDR3 reads CASSLNPLTYEQYF. The CDR3 DNA is TGTGCCAGCAGTCTCAATCCCCTCACCTACGAGCAGTACTTC.

The chain combines TRBV9 with TRBJ2-3; D is uncertain. Between the trimmed V and J ends, which lost 0 bases and 0 bases, there was a span of 8 bases. The CDR3 is made up of 15 amino acids. Germline-derived CDR1 and CDR2 are SGDLS and YYNGEE. The CDR3 loop is CASSVAVRSTDTQYF. CDR3 coding DNA: TGTGCCAGCAGCGTAGCAGTCAGAAGCACAGATACGCAGTATTTT.

This clone appeared once. The same CDR3 arises from other DNA sequences in this sample as well. The V gene is TRBV27, the J gene TRBJ1-2; unclear D gene. The germline V gene has CDR1 MNHEY and CDR2 SMNVEV (reference sequence). The CDR3 totals 13 residues. V dropped 4 bases and J dropped 4 bases, with 10 bases sitting between them. The CDR3: CASSYGRGYGYTF. CDR3 coding DNA: TGTGCCAGCAGTTACGGGCGCGGCTATGGCTACACCTTC.

The V call is TRBV6-6, the J call TRBJ1-1; the D gene is possibly TRBD1 (6 bases). Trimming pared 6 bases from V and 8 bases from J, leaving 19 bases between. Germline CDR1 reads MNHNY; CDR2 reads SVGAGI (reference sequence). The CDR3 is made up of 14 amino acids. The CDR3 DNA is TGTGCCAGCAGACATCCAGGGGACGGTGACGAAGCTTTCTTT. Protein sequence: CASRHPGDGDEAFF.